This T cell receptor beta chain was identified during a study of blood T cell repertoires in COVID-19. On the study more broadly: Whether acute or convalescent, the COVID-19 samples came from the United States, Italy and Spain.

Clones were read by immunoSEQ multiplex PCR, and TCRdb kept only the in-frame ones, dropping some. The data hold fewer than 350,000 clones, with about nine tenths observed a single time. There are 14 residues in the CDR3. The germline CDR1 and CDR2 sequences are GTSNPN and SVGIG (reference sequence). V was clipped by 4 bases and J by 5 bases, with 14 bases between them. Recruitment covered roughly 24 US areas and drew participants whose ages spanned roughly 18 to 89 years. This rearrangement joins TRBV30 to TRBJ2-2, with D maybe TRBD2 (6 bases). The sequenced sample was PBMCs or T cells enriched from blood (not recorded which). This TCR came from a woman in her twenties or thirties with acute COVID-19. The CDR3 reads CAWTSRDLTGELFF. The CDR3 DNA reads as TGTGCCTGGACAAGCCGGGACTTGACCGGGGAGCTGTTTTTT.